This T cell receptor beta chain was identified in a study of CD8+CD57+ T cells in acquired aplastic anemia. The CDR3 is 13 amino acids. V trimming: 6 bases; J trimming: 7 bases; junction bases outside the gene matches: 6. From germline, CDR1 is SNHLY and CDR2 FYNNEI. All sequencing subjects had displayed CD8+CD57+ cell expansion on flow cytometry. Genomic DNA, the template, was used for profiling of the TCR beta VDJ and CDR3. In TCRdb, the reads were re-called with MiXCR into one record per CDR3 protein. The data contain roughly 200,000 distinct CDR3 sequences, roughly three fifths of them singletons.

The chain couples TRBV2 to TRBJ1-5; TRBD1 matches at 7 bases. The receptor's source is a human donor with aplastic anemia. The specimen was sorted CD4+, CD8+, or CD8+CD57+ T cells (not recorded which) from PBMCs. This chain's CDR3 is CASRTTGNQPQHF. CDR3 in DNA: TGTGCCAGCAGGACGACAGGGAACCAGCCCCAGCATTTT.